This TCR beta chain was sequenced for a study of early stage breast cancer tumors. At the level of the study: ER+/PR+/HER2- status applied to about 70% of the 16 invasive breast tumors. Findings and limits, study-wide: Enriched TCRB sequences shared across patients were mostly commonly generated sequences. Comparing each tissue with blood distinguished tumor from normal in about 85% of the 16 patients.

This clone was observed a handful of times. Its antigen is not known. V was clipped by 6 bases and J by 2 bases, with 10 bases between them. The CDR3 is 13 residues long. Germline values: CDR1 LNHDA, CDR2 SQIVND (reference sequence). Profiling relied on immunoSEQ multiplex PCR, and the TCRdb table lists in-frame clones only, not all of them. The table records approximately 20,000 clones, around 83% of them present only once. The receptor's source is a person aged 70 to 80 with breast cancer. The source material was blood. This chain joins TRBV19 and TRBJ1-2; D possibly corresponds to TRBD1 (6 bases). In nucleotides, the CDR3 is TGTGCCAGTAGGGACAGAGGAAACTATGGCTACACCTTC. This codes for CASRDRGNYGYTF.